The rows below give T cell receptor beta chains drawn from one sample of a study of shared clonotypes between healthy human individuals. The assay was immunoSEQ multiplex PCR, and TCRdb's table has in-frame clones only and misses some. The profile covers around 560,000 clones, with 85% to 95% appearing a single time and approximately 0.11% taken by the ten largest. The sample comprised naive CD8+ T cells sorted from blood. All receptors derive from a woman in her 30s in good health. CDR3s include the opening cysteine and the closing phenylalanine or tryptophan.

j_call: TRBJ2-1; v_call: TRBV19; cdr3_aa: CASSIGTSGRIEQFF
j_call: TRBJ2-7; v_call: TRBV28; cdr3_aa: CASRGTAYEQYF
j_call: TRBJ2-5; v_call: TRBV29-1; cdr3_aa: CSVGPGGETQYF
j_call: TRBJ2-3; v_call: TRBV15; cdr3_aa: CATSGGGDTQYF
j_call: TRBJ2-7; v_call: TRBV7-9; cdr3_aa: CASSQESVTLSSYEQYF
j_call: TRBJ2-5; v_call: TRBV6-6; cdr3_aa: CASKQGNQETQYF
j_call: TRBJ2-6; v_call: TRBV27; cdr3_aa: CASSSALGANVLTF
j_call: TRBJ2-7; v_call: TRBV11-2; cdr3_aa: CASSPGTSGRGYEQYF
j_call: TRBJ2-1; v_call: TRBV4-1; cdr3_aa: CASSQDGGEGYNEQFF
j_call: TRBJ1-2; v_call: TRBV2; cdr3_aa: CASMTDRGAYGYTF
j_call: TRBJ1-1; v_call: TRBV10-2; cdr3_aa: CATRDGMNTEAFF
j_call: TRBJ2-3; v_call: TRBV11-2; cdr3_aa: CASSSFGSGVLDTQYF
j_call: TRBJ2-7; v_call: TRBV5-5; cdr3_aa: CASRSGSTYEQYF
j_call: TRBJ2-7; v_call: TRBV28; cdr3_aa: CASSPRGDTEQYF
j_call: TRBJ2-7; v_call: TRBV4-2; cdr3_aa: CASSHGRAGGIPYEQYF
j_call: TRBJ2-7; v_call: TRBV11-2; cdr3_aa: CASSHGLAGREQYF
j_call: TRBJ2-1; v_call: TRBV27; cdr3_aa: CASRLGPGAGPYNEQFF
j_call: TRBJ2-7; v_call: TRBV28; cdr3_aa: CASSLFGGRYEQYF
j_call: TRBJ2-1; v_call: TRBV6-5; cdr3_aa: CASSQYGTTGLEQFF
j_call: TRBJ2-3; v_call: TRBV4-1; cdr3_aa: CASSHPQRGTDTQYF
j_call: TRBJ1-5; v_call: TRBV28; cdr3_aa: CASSLFRDRSNQPQHF
j_call: TRBJ2-7; v_call: TRBV28; cdr3_aa: CASGHRGLSYEQYF
j_call: TRBJ1-1; v_call: TRBV5-1; cdr3_aa: CASSHGTANTEAFF
j_call: TRBJ2-1; v_call: TRBV19; cdr3_aa: CASSKGLASYNEQFF
j_call: TRBJ1-1; v_call: TRBV7-9; cdr3_aa: CASSLVHENTEAFF
j_call: TRBJ1-1; v_call: TRBV6-6; cdr3_aa: CASSYSTLDNTEAFF
j_call: TRBJ2-1; v_call: TRBV5-5; cdr3_aa: CASSDDRGEQFF
j_call: TRBJ2-3; v_call: TRBV19; cdr3_aa: CASSMGLATDTQYF
j_call: TRBJ2-5; v_call: TRBV4-1; cdr3_aa: CASSQGVLGHQETQYF